Included here is one T cell receptor beta chain sequence, with context. These data belong to a study of early stage breast cancer tumors. Whole-study context: Most invasive tumors, twelve of 16, were ER+/PR+/HER2-.

Trimming took 5 bases from V and 7 from J, leaving 12 bases between them. Germline V gene lookup returns CDR1 MNHNS and CDR2 SASEGT. The CDR3 is 13 residues long. The method was immunoSEQ multiplex PCR; TCRdb's version includes in-frame clones alone and lacks a portion of them. Of about 46,000 clones in the sample, around 80% were seen once. Input material: blood. The rearrangement joins TRBV6-1 to TRBJ1-5; possibly TRBD1 for D (5 bases). This TCR was recovered from a person in their 40s with breast cancer. CDR3 in DNA: TGTGCCAGCAGTCCGGTTTGGGGGCAGCCCCAGCATTTT. As protein: CASSPVWGQPQHF.